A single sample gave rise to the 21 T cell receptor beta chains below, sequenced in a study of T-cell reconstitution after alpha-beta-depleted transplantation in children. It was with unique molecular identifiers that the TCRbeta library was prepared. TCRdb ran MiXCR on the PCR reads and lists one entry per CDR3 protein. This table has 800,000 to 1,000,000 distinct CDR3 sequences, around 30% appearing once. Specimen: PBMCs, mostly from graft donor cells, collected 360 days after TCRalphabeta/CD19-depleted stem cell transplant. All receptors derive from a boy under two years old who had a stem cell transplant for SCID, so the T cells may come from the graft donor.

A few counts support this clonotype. The CDR3 bases are TGTGCCAGCAGTCCCGCTTGGGCGCCCCGGCAGTACTTC. The encoded protein is CASSPAWAPRQYF. V gene TRBV6-2 or TRBV6-3 combines with J gene TRBJ2-7; D is unresolved. Germline values: CDR1 MNHEY, CDR2 SVGEGT. V lost 5 bases and J lost 9, with 17 bases in between. The CDR3 covers 13 residues.

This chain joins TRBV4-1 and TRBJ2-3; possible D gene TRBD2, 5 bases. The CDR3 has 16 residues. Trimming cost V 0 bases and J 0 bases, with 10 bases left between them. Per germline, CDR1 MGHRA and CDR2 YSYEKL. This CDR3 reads CASSQERATSTDTQYF. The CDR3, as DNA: TGCGCCAGCAGCCAAGAGCGGGCGACTAGCACAGATACGCAGTATTTT.

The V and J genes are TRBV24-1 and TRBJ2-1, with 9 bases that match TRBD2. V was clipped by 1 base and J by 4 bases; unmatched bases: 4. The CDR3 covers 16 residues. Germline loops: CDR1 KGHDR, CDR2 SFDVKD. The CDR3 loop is CATSDFRRGGYNEQFF. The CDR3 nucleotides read TGTGCCACCAGTGATTTTCGGCGGGGGGGTTACAATGAGCAGTTCTTC.

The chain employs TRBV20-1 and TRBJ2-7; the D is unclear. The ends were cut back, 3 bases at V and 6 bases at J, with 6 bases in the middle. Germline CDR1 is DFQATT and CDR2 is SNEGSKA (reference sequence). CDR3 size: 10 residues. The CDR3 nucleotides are TGCAGTGCTAGTGAACTCGAGCAGTACTTC. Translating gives CSASELEQYF.

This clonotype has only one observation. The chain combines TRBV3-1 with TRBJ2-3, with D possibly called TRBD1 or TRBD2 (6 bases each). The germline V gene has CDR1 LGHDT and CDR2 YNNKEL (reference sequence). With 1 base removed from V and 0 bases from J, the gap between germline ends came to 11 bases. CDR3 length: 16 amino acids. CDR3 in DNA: TGTGCCAGCAGCCAAGTCCGAGGGGGGAGCACAGATACGCAGTATTTT. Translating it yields CASSQVRGGSTDTQYF.

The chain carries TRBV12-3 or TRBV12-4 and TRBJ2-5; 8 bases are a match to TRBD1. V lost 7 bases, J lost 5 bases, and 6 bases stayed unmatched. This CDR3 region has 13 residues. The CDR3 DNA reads TGTGCCAGCAAACAGGGGGTTCGGGAGACCCAGTACTTC. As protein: CASKQGVRETQYF.

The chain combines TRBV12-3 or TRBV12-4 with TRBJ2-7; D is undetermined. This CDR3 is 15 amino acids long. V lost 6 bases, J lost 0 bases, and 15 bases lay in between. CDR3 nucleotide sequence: TGTGCCAGCAGCCTTAGGAATCCCCTCTCCTACGAGCAGTACTTC. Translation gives CASSLRNPLSYEQYF.

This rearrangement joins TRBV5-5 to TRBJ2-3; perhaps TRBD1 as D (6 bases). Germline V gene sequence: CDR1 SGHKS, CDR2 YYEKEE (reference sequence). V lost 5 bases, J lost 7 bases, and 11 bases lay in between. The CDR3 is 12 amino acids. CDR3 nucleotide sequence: TGTGCCAGCAGGGGGGCGATAAATACGCAGTATTTT. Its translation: CASRGAINTQYF.

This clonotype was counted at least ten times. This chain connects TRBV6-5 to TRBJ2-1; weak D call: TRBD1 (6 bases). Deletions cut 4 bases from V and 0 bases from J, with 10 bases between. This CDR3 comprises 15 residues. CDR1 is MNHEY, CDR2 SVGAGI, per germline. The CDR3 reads CASSSTGSSYNEQFF. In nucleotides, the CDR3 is TGTGCCAGCAGTTCCACAGGGAGCTCCTACAATGAGCAGTTCTTC.

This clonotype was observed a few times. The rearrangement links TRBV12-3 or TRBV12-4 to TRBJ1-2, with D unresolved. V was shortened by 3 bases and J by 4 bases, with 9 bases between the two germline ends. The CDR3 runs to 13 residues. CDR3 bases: TGTGCCAGCAGTTTCTGGCAGTCCTATGGCTACACCTTC. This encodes CASSFWQSYGYTF.

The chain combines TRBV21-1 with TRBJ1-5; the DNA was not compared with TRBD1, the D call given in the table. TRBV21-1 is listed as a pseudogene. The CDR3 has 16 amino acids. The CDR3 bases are TGTGCCAGCAGCAAAGTGGACAGAGGGTTCAATCAGCCCCAGCATTTT. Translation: CASSKVDRGFNQPQHF.

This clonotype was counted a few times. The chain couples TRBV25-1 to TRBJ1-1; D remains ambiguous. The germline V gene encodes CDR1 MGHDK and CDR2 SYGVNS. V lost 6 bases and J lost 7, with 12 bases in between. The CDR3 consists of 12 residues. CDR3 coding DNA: TGTGCCAGCAGCCGCGACATTGGTGAAGCTTTCTTT. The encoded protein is CASSRDIGEAFF.

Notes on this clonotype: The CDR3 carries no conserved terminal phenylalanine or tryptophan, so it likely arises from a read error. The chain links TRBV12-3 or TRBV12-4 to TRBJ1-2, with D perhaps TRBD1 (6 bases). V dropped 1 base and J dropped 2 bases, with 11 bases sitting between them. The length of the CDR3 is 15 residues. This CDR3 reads CASSLGSGANYGYTY. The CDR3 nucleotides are TGTGCCAGCAGTTTAGGATCAGGGGCGAACTATGGCTACACCTAC.

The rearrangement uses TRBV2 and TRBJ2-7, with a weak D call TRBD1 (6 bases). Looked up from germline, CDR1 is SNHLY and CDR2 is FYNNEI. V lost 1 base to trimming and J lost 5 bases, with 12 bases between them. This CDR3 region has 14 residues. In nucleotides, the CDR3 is TGTGCCAGCAGTGAAGAGAACAGGGAAGACGAGCAGTACTTC. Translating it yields CASSEENREDEQYF.

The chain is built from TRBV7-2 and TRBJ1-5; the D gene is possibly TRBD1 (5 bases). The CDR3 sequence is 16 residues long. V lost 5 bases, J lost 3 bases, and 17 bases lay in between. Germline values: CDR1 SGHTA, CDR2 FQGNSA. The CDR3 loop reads CASSALDQGYNQPQHF. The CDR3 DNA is TGTGCCAGCAGCGCCCTGGATCAGGGCTACAATCAGCCCCAGCATTTT.

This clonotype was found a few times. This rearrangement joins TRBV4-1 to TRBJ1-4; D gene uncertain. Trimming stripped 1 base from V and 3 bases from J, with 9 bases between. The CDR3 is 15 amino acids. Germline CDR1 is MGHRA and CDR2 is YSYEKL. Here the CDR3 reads CASSQVIAANEKLFF. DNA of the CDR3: TGCGCCAGCAGCCAAGTAATTGCGGCTAATGAAAAACTGTTTTTT.

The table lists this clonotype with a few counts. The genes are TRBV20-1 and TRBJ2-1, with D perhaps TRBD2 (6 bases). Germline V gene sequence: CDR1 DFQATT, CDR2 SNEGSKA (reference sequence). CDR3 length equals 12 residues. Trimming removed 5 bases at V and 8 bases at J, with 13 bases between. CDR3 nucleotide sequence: TGCAGTGCTTCAGGAGGGCCCGATGAGCAGTTCTTC. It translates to CSASGGPDEQFF.

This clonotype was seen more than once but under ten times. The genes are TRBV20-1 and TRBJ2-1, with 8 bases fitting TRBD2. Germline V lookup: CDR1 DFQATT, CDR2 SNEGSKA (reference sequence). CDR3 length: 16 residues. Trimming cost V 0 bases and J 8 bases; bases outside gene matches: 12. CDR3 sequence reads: CSARDPRGAGRYEQFF. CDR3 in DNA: TGCAGTGCTAGAGATCCGCGGGGGGCAGGGCGGTATGAGCAGTTCTTC.

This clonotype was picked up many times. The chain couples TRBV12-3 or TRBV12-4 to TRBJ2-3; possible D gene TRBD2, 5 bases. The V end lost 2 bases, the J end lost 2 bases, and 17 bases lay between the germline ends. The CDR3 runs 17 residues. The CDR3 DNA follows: TGTGCCAGCAGTTTAAGCCGGGGTAGCCCGAACACAGATACGCAGTATTTT. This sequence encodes CASSLSRGSPNTDTQYF.

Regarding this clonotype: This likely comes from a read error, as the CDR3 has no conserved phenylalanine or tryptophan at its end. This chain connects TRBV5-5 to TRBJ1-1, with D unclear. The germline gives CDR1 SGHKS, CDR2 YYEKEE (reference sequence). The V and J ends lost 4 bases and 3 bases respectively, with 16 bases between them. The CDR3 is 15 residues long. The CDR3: CASSRRALADTEAFC. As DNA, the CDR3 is TGTGCCAGCAGCCGGAGGGCCCTTGCGGACACTGAAGCTTTCTGT.

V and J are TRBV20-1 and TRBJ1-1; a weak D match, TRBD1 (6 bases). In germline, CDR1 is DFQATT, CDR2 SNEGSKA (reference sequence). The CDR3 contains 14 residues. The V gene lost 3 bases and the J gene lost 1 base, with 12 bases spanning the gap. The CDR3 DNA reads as TGCAGTGCTAGGTTGGCGACAGGGAACACTGAAGCTTTCTTT. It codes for CSARLATGNTEAFF.